This T cell receptor (beta chain) was recovered during a study of cytomegalovirus exposure and HLA in healthy donors. Whole-study findings and limits: In a later analysis, TCR association rates varied by HLA locus: DRB1 most, HLA-C fewest. Later, an analysis found that common viral pathogens appeared to be linked with several of the most significant clusters.

With respect to this clone: The antigen is undetermined.

PCR primers comprised 60 Vbeta and 13 Jbeta primers. The table came from immunoSEQ multiplex PCR; TCRdb's copy has only in-frame clones and leaves some out. The sample holds about 93,000 clones; just over 75% are singletons and the top ten take over 0.5%. Germline-derived CDR1 and CDR2 are SGDLS and YYNGEE. Deletions cut 1 base from V and 7 bases from J, with 11 bases between. The CDR3 is 14 residues long. The specimen sequenced was PBMCs. The genes are TRBV9 and TRBJ1-4, with D perhaps TRBD1 (5 bases). The sequence was collected from a man aged 30 to 45 in good health and CMV-seronegative. The CDR3: CASSVSQGSEKLFF. The CDR3 DNA reads as TGTGCCAGCAGCGTAAGTCAGGGTAGTGAAAAACTGTTTTTT. Supplemented by reference TRBV9 and TRBJ1-4, the full variable domain reads DSGVTQTPKHLITATGQRVTLRCSPRSGDLSVYWYQQSLDQGLQFLIQYYNGEERAKGNILERFSAQQFPDLHSELNLSSLELGDSALYFCASSVSQGSEKLFFGSGTQLSVL.